Shown below are 5 T cell receptor beta chains from a single sample sequenced in a study of blood T cell repertoires in COVID-19. Here immunoSEQ multiplex PCR was the method, and the copy in TCRdb shows in-frame clones only, minus some. The sample carries 85,000 to 100,000 clones, 70% to 80% recorded once. The sample comprised peripheral blood. These receptors came from a human donor in a cohort sampled during active COVID-19.

The chain carries TRBV5-1 and TRBJ2-7; perhaps TRBD2 as D (6 bases). With 0 bases removed from V and 7 bases from J, the gap between germline ends came to 14 bases. CDR1 is SGHRS, CDR2 YFSETQ, per germline. The CDR3 is made up of 14 amino acids. The CDR3 reads CASSLGDWSSEQYF. In nucleotides, the CDR3 is TGCGCCAGCAGCTTGGGGGACTGGAGCTCGGAGCAGTACTTC. Complete variable domain (other parts from reference TRBV5-1 and TRBJ2-7): KAGVTQTPRYLIKTRGQQVTLSCSPISGHRSVSWYQQTPGQGLQFLFEYFSETQRNKGNFPGRFSGRQFSNSRSEMNVSTLELGDSALYLCASSLGDWSSEQYFGPGTRLTVT.

The V call is TRBV7-8, the J call TRBJ1-1; 9 bases align to TRBD1. Germline V gene lookup returns CDR1 SGHVS and CDR2 FQNEAQ. The V gene end was trimmed by 5 bases and the J gene end by 4 bases; junction bases not matched to a gene: 8. CDR3 size: 15 residues. The CDR3 spells CASSKRDRVGTEAFF. CDR3 in DNA: TGTGCCAGCAGCAAGAGGGACAGGGTCGGCACTGAAGCTTTCTTT.

V is TRBV5-1 and J is TRBJ2-3, with 10 bases that match TRBD2. The CDR3 loop spans 15 amino acids. V shed 4 bases and J 5 bases; nucleotides not matched to a gene: 7. CDR1 and CDR2 from the germline V gene are SGHRS and YFSETQ. Here the CDR3 DNA reads TGCGCCAGCAGCCTGGGACTAGCGACTCAAGATACGCAGTATTTT. This encodes CASSLGLATQDTQYF.

The rearrangement joins TRBV11-2 to TRBJ2-5, with 13 positions matching TRBD2. CDR1 is SGHAT and CDR2 is FQNNGV in the germline V gene. The CDR3 has 16 amino acids. Germline trimming cut 5 bases from V and 5 bases from J; bases unmatched to any gene: 8. CDR3 DNA: TGTGCCAGCAGCACAGGACTAGCGGGAGAGTGGGAGACCCAGTACTTC. This translates into CASSTGLAGEWETQYF.

The V gene is TRBV28, the J gene TRBJ2-7; D is perhaps TRBD1 (5 bases). V gave up 3 bases and J gave up 6 bases, with 9 bases separating them. The CDR3 has 12 residues. CDR1 and CDR2 (germline): MDHEN, SYDVKM. CDR3 DNA: TGTGCCAGCAGTTTGGGCAGGGCCGAGCAGTACTTC. This translates into CASSLGRAEQYF.